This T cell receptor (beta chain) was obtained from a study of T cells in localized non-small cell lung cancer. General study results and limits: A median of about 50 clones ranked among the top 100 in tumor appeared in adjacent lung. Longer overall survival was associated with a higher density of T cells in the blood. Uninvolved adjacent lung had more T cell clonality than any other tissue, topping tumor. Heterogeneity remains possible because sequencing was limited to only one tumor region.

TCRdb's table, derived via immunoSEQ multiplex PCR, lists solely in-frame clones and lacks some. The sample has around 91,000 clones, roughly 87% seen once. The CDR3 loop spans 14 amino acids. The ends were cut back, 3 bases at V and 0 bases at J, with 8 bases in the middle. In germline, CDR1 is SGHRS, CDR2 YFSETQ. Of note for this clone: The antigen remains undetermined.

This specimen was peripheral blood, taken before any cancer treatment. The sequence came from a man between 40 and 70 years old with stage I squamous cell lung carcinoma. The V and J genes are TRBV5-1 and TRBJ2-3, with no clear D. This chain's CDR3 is CASSSDSSTDTQYF. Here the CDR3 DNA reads TGCGCCAGCAGCTCTGACTCCAGCACAGATACGCAGTATTTT.